This paragraph covers one T cell receptor (beta chain) sequence. These data come from a study of technical replicates of blood from a few donors. The CDR3 loop spans 15 amino acids. In germline, CDR1 is SGHAT, CDR2 FQNNGV. With V trimmed by 1 base and J by 8 bases, 6 bases remained unmatched. TCRdb keeps only in-frame clones here, not all; method: immunoSEQ multiplex PCR. The sample includes about 60,000 clones, 85% to 95% of them seen just once. The gene calls are TRBV11-2 and TRBJ2-1, with TRBD2 matching 9 bases. The clonotype comes from a human donor in good health. Some clones in this sample may be carry-over from other donors' samples. The source material was PBMCs. This chain's CDR3 is CASSLAARGGDEQFF. The CDR3 DNA follows: TGTGCCAGCAGCTTAGCTGCGCGGGGGGGGGATGAGCAGTTCTTC.